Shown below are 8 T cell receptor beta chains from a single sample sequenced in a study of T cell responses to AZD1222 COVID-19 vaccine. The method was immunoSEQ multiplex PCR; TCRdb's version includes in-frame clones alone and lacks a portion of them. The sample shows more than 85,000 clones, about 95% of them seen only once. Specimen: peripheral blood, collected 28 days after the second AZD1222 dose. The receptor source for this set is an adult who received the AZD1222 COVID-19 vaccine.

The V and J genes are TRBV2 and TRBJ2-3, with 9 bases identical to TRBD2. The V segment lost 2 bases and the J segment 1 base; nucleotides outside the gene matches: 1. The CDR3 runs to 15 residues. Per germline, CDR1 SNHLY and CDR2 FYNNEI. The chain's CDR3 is CASSEWTSGTDTQYF. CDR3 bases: TGTGCCAGCAGTGAATGGACTAGCGGCACAGATACGCAGTATTTT.

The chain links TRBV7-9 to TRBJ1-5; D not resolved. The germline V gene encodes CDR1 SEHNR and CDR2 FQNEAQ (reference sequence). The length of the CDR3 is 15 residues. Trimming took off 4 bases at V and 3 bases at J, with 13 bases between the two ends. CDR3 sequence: CASSYSARINQPQHF. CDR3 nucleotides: TGTGCCAGCAGCTACTCCGCCAGAATCAATCAGCCCCAGCATTTT. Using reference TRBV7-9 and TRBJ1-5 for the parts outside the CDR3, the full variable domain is DTGVSQNPRHKITKRGQNVTFRCDPISEHNRLYWYRQTLGQGPEFLTYFQNEAQLEKSRLLSDRFSAERPKGSFSTLEIQRTEQGDSAMYLCASSYSARINQPQHFGDGTRLSIL.

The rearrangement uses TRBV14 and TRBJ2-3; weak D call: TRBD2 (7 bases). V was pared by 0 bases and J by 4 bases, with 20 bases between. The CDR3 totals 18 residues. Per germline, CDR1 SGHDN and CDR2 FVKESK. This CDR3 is CASSQEGGVTPLADTQYF. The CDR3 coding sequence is TGTGCCAGCAGCCAAGAAGGGGGGGTGACTCCTTTGGCAGATACGCAGTATTTT.

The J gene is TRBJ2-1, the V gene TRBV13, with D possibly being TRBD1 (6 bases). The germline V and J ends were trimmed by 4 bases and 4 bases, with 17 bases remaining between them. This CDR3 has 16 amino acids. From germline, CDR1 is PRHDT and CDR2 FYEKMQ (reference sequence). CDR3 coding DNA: TGTGCCAGCAGCTCTCTAATCGGGACATCATACAATGAGCAGTTCTTC. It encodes CASSSLIGTSYNEQFF.

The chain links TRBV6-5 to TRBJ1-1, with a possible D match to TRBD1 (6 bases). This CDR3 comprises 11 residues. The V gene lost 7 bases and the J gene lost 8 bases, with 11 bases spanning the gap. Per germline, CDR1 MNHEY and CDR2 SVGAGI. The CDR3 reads CASNTGTEAFF. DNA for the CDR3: TGTGCCAGCAACACCGGGACAGAAGCTTTCTTT.

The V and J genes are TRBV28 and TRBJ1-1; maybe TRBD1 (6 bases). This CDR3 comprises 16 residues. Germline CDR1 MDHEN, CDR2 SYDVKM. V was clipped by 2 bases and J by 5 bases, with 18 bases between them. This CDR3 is CASSLEGGVLWTEAFF. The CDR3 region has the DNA TGTGCCAGCAGTTTAGAGGGGGGCGTATTATGGACTGAAGCTTTCTTT.

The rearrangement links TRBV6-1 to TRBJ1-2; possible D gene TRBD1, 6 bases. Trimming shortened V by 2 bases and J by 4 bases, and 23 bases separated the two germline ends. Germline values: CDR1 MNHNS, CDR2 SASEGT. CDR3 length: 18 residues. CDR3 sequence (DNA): TGTGCCAGCAGTGAAAAAGGGGATTCGGGGGCAATCCTCTATGGCTACACCTTC. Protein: CASSEKGDSGAILYGYTF.

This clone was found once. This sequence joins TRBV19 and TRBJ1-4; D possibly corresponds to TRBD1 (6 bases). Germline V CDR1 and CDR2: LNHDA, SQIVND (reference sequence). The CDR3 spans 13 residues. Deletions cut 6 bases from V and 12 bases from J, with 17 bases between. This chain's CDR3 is CASRTRGARELFF. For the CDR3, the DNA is TGTGCCAGTAGGACCCGGGGGGCGAGAGAACTGTTTTTT.